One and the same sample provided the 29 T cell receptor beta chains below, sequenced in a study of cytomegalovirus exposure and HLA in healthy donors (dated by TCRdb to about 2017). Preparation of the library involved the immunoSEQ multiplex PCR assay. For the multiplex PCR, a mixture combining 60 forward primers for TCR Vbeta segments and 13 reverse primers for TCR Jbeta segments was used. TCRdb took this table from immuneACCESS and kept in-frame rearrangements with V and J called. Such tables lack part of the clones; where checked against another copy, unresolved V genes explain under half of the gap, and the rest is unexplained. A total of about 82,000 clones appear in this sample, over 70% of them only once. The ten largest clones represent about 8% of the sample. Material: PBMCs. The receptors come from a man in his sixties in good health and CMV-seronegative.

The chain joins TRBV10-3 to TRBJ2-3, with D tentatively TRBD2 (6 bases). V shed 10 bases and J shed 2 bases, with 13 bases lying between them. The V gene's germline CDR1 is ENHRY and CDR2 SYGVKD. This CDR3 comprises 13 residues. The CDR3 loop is CATTGGSTDTQYF. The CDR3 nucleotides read TGTGCCACCACTGGAGGGTCCACAGATACGCAGTATTTT.

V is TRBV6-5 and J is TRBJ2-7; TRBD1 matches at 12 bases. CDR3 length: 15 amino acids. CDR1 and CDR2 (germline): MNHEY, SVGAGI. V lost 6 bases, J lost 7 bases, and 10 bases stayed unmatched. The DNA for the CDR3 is TGTGCCAGCAGCCGTGGGACAGGGGGCGCCGGGGAGCAGTACTTC. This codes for CASSRGTGGAGEQYF.

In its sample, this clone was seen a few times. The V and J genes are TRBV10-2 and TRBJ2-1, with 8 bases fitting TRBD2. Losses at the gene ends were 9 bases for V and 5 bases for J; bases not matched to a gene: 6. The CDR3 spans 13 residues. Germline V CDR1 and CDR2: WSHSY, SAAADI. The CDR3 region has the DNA TGCGCCAGTAGACTAGCGACTAACAATGAGCAGTTCTTC. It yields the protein CASRLATNNEQFF.

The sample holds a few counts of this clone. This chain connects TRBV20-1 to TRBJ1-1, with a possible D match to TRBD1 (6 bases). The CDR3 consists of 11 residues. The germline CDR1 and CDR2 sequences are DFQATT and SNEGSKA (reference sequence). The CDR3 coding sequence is TGCAGACCCAGCACAGGGACTGAAGCTTTCTTT. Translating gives CRPSTGTEAFF.

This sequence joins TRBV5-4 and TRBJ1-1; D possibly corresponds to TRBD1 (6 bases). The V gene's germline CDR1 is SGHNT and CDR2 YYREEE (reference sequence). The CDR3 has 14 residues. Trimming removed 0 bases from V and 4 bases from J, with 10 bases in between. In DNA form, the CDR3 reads TGTGCCAGCAGCTTGGCAGGGGATGGCACTGAAGCTTTCTTT. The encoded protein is CASSLAGDGTEAFF. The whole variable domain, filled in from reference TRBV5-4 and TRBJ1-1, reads ETGVTQSPTHLIKTRGQQVTLRCSSQSGHNTVSWYQQALGQGPQFIFQYYREEENGRGNFPPRFSGLQFPNYSSELNVNALELDDSALYLCASSLAGDGTEAFFGQGTRLTVV.

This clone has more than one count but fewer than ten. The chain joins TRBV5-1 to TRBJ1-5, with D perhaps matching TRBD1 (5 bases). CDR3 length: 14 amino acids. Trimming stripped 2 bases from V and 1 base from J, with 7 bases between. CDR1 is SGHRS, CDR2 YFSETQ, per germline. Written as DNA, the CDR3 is TGCGCCAGCAGCTTCGGGGGAAGCAATCAGCCCCAGCATTTT. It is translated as CASSFGGSNQPQHF. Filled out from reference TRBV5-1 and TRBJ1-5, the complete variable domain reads KAGVTQTPRYLIKTRGQQVTLSCSPISGHRSVSWYQQTPGQGLQFLFEYFSETQRNKGNFPGRFSGRQFSNSRSEMNVSTLELGDSALYLCASSFGGSNQPQHFGDGTRLSIL.

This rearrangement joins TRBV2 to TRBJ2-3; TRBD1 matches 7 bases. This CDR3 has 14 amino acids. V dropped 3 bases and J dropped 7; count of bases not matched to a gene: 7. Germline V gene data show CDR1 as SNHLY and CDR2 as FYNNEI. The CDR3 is CASSENRGANTQYF. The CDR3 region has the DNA TGTGCCAGCAGTGAGAACAGGGGTGCGAATACGCAGTATTTT.

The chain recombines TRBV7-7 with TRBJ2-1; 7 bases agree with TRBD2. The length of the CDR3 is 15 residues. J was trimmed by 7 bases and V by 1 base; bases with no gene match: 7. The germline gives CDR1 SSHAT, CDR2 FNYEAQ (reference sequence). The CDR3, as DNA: TGTGCCAGCAGCTTAGGGTTGGCTAGCGGTAATGAGCAGTTCTTC. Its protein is CASSLGLASGNEQFF. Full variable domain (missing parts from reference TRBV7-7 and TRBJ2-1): GAGVSQSPRYKVTKRGQDVTLRCDPISSHATLYWYQQALGQGPEFLTYFNYEAQPDKSGLPSDRFSAERPEGSISTLTIQRTEQRDSAMYRCASSLGLASGNEQFFGPGTRLTVL.

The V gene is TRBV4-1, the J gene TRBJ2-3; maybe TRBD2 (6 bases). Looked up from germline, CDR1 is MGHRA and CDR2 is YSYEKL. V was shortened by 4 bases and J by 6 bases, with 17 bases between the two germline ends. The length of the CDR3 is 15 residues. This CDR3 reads CASSRTGTVADTQYF. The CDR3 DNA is TGCGCCAGCAGCCGAACCGGGACTGTTGCGGATACGCAGTATTTT.

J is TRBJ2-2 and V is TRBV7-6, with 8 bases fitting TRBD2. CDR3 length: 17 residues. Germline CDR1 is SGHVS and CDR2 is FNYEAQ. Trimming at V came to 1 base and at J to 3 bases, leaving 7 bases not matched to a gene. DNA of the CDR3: TGTGCCAGCAGCTTAGAGGCGGTAGCGGGGTACACCGGGGAGCTGTTTTTT. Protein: CASSLEAVAGYTGELFF.

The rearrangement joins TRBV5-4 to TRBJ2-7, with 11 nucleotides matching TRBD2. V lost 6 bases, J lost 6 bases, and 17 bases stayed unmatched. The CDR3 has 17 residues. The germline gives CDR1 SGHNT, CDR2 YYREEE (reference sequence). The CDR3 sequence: CASIDQELAGDSGEQYF. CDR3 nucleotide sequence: TGTGCCAGCATCGACCAGGAACTAGCGGGAGATTCAGGCGAGCAGTACTTC.

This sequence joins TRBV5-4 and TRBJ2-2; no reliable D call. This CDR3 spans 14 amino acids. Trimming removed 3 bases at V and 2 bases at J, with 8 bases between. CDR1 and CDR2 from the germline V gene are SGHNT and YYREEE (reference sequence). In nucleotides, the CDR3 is TGTGCCAGCAGCTACCAGGCCAACACCGGGGAGCTGTTTTTT. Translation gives CASSYQANTGELFF.

Here the CDR3 reads CASSLDRGRLPLHF. CDR3 DNA sequence: TGTGCCAGCAGCTTAGATAGAGGGAGACTGCCCCTCCACTTT. This chain joins TRBV11-2 and TRBJ1-6, with D uncertain. The length of the CDR3 is 14 residues. Trimming took 0 bases from V and 13 from J, leaving 13 bases between them. Germline loops: CDR1 SGHAT, CDR2 FQNNGV.

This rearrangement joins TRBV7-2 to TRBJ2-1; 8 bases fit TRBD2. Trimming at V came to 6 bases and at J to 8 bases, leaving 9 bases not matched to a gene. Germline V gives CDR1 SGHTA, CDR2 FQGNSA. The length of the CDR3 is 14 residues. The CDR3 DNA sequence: TGTGCCAGCAGTGCCGGGGGGGGCCCCGATGAGCAGTTCTTC. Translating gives CASSAGGGPDEQFF.

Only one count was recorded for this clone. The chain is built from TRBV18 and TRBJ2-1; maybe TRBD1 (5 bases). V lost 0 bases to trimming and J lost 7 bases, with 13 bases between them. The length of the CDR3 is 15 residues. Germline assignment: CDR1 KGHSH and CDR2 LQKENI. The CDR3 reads CASSPPLGAVNEQFF. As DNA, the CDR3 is TGTGCCAGCTCACCACCGCTAGGGGCTGTGAATGAGCAGTTCTTC.

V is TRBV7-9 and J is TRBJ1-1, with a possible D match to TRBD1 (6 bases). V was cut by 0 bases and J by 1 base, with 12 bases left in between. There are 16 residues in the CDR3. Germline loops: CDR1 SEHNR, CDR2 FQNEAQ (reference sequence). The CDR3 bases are TGTGCCAGCAGCTTAGCAGCAGGGGTGAGGAACACTGAAGCTTTCTTT. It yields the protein CASSLAAGVRNTEAFF.

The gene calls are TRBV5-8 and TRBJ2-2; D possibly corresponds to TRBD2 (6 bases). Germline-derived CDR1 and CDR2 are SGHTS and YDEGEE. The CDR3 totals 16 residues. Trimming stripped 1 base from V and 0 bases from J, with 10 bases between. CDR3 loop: CASSLRLAANTGELFF. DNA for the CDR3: TGTGCCAGCAGCTTGAGGTTAGCGGCGAACACCGGGGAGCTGTTTTTT.

CDR3 amino acids: CATSRTQDRGFYGYTF. DNA for the CDR3: TGTGCCACCAGCAGAACCCAAGACAGGGGGTTCTATGGCTACACCTTC. This chain joins TRBV15 and TRBJ1-2, with 9 nucleotides matching TRBD1. Germline-derived CDR1 and CDR2 are LNHNV and YYDKDF (reference sequence). Trimming cost V 2 bases and J 4 bases; bases outside gene matches: 8. The CDR3 is 16 residues long.

The CDR3 nucleotides read TGTGCCAGCAGCCGCGAGCCGATTGCAACTAATGAAAAACTGTTTTTT. It yields the protein CASSREPIATNEKLFF. This rearrangement joins TRBV5-4 to TRBJ1-4, with D unclear. Trimming pared 4 bases from V and 0 bases from J, leaving 13 bases between. The CDR3 is 16 amino acids. CDR1 and CDR2 (germline): SGHNT, YYREEE (reference sequence).

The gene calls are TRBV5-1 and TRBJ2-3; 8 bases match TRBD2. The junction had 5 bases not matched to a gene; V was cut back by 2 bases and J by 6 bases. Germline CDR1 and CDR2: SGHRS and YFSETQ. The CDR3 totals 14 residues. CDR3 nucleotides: TGCGCCAGCAGCTTAGCGGGAGTGTGGGATACGCAGTATTTT. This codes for CASSLAGVWDTQYF.

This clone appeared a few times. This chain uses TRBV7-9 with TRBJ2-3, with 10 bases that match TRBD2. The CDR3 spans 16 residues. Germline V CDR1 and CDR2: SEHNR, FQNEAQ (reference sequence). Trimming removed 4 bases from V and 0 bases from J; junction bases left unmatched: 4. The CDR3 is CASSSGLAESTDTQYF. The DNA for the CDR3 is TGTGCCAGCAGCTCCGGACTAGCGGAAAGCACAGATACGCAGTATTTT.

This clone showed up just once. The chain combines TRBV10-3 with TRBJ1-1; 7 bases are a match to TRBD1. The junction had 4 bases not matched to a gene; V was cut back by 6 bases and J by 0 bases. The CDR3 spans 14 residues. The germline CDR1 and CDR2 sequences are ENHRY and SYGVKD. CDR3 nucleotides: TGTGCCATCAGACCGGGACAGATGAACACTGAAGCTTTCTTT. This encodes CAIRPGQMNTEAFF.

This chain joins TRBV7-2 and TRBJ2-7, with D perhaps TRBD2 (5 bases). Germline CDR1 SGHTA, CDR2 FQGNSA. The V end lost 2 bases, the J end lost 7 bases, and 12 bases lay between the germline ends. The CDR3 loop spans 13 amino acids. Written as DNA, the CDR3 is TGTGCCAGCAGCTTAATCCCAACGGGAGAGCAGTACTTC. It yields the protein CASSLIPTGEQYF.

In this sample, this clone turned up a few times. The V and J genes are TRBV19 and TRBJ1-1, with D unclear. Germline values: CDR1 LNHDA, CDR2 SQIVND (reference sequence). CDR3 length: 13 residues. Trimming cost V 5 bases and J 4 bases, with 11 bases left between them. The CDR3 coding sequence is TGTGCCAGTAGTGGGGAGGCCCGCACTGAAGCTTTCTTT. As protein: CASSGEARTEAFF.

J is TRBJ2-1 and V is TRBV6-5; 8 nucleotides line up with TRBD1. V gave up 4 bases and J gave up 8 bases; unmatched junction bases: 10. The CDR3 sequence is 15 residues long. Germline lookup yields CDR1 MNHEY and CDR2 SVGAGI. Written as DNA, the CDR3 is TGTGCCAGCAGTTCTTACAGGGGGGACTTCGATGAGCAGTTCTTC. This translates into CASSSYRGDFDEQFF.

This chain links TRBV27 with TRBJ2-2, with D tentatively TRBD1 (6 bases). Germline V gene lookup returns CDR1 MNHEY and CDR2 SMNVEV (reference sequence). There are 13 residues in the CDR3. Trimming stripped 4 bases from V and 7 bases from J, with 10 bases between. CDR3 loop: CASSWTVSGELFF. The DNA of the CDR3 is TGTGCCAGCAGTTGGACAGTCAGCGGGGAGCTGTTTTTT.

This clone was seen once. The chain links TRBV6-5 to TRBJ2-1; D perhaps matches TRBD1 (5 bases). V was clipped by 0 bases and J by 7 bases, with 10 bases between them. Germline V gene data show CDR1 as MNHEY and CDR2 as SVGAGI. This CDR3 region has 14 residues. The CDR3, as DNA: TGTGCCAGCAGTTACTCGGGGCTAAGTAATGAGCAGTTCTTC. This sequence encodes CASSYSGLSNEQFF.

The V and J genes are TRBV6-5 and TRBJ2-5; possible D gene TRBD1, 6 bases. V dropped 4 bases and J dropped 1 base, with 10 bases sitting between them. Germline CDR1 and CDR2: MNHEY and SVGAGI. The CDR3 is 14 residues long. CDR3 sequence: CASSSQGSQETQYF. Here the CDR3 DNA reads TGTGCCAGCAGTTCCCAGGGGTCCCAAGAGACCCAGTACTTC.

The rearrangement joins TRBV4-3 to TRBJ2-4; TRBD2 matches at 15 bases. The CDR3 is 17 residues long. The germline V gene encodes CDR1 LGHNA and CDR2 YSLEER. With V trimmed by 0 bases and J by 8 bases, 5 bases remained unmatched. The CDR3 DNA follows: TGCGCCAGCAGCCAAGAGGTGGGACTAGCGGGGGGTTACATTCAGTACTTC. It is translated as CASSQEVGLAGGYIQYF.